This paragraph reports one TCR beta chain. Its specificity is not known. CDR3 length: 14 amino acids. V lost 10 bases and J lost 4, with 18 bases in between. Per germline, CDR1 LNHDA and CDR2 SQIVND (reference sequence). Primers for the PCR totalled 60 Vbeta and 13 Jbeta. Data came from immunoSEQ multiplex PCR; TCRdb stores just in-frame clones and leaves some out. The sample consists of approximately 140,000 clones, about 81% of them appearing once. The record originates from a study of cytomegalovirus exposure and HLA in healthy donors. Broader study findings: Association of a missense DCLRE1C variant with TCR beta V- and J-gene trimming was reported in a later analysis. Among the CMV-associated chains, a few were confirmed in vitro as specific for CMV antigens.

Sequenced input: PBMCs. This receptor was taken from a woman aged 40 to 50 in good health and CMV-seropositive. The V and J genes are TRBV19 and TRBJ2-3, with a possible D match to TRBD1 (5 bases). CDR3: CATGSQERPDTQYF. Here the CDR3 DNA reads TGTGCCACCGGCTCACAGGAGCGCCCAGATACGCAGTATTTT.